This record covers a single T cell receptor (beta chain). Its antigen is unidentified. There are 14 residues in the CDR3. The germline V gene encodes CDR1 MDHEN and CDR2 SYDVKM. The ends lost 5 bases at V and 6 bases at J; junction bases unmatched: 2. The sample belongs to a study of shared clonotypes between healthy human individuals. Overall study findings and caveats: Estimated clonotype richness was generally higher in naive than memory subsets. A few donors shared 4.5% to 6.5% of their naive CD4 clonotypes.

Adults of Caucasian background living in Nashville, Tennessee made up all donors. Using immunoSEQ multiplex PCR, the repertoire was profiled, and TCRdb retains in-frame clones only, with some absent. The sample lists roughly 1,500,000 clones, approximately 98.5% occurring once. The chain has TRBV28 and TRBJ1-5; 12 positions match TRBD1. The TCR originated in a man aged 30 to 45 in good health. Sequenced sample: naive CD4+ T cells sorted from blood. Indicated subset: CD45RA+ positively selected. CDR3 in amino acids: CASSGTGGFQPQHF. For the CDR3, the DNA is TGTGCCAGCAGTGGGACAGGGGGCTTTCAGCCCCAGCATTTT.